This TCR beta chain appears in the sequencing data of a study of blood T cell repertoires in COVID-19. As for the study in general: From the United States, Italy and Spain came samples of acute and convalescent COVID-19.

Sequencing was performed with immunoSEQ multiplex PCR; in TCRdb, only in-frame clones are kept and a portion is missing. The sample lists about 87,000 clones, approximately 82% seen once, with about 2.1% in the top ten. The junction had 6 bases not matched to a gene; V was cut back by 2 bases and J by 4 bases. The germline CDR1 and CDR2 sequences are KGHDR and SFDVKD. The CDR3 has 15 amino acids. The clonotype comes from a woman aged 70-85 years with acute or convalescent COVID-19. V and J are TRBV24-1 and TRBJ1-2; 7 nucleotides match TRBD1. Sequenced input: peripheral blood. The CDR3 here is CATSDSGTDFYGYTF. DNA for the CDR3: TGTGCCACCAGTGATTCGGGGACAGACTTCTATGGCTACACCTTC.